The following is a TCR beta chain sequence with its context. Time point in this sample: pretreatment peripheral blood. The data originate from a study of PD-L1 blockade in urothelial cancer. Study-level information: Beginning in about 2014, patients received atezolizumab, given as 1,200 mg intravenously every 3 weeks. Blood gave a median about 140,000 T cells.

This CDR3 contains 14 residues. The V and J ends lost 2 bases and 4 bases respectively, with 8 bases between them. Germline CDR1 is MDHEN and CDR2 is SYDVKM. The protocol was immunoSEQ multiplex PCR, while the TCRdb copy is restricted to in-frame clones and leaves out a portion. The sample includes about 72,000 clones, about 86% seen only once; the top ten take approximately 15%. This sequence originates from a man aged 55 to 70 with urothelial cancer. Here the sequenced sample was PBMCs, taken around atezolizumab (anti-PD-L1) treatment. The rearrangement links TRBV28 to TRBJ1-4; TRBD1 is a possible D gene (5 bases). The CDR3 region is CASSLVQGNEKLFF. The CDR3 DNA reads TGTGCCAGCAGTTTAGTCCAGGGTAATGAAAAACTGTTTTTT.